These 8 T cell receptor beta chains originate from one sample sequenced in a study of blood T cell repertoires in COVID-19. Produced via immunoSEQ multiplex PCR; TCRdb's table is partial and in-frame only. The sample records around 310,000 clones, around 89% being singletons. Sequencing was carried out using peripheral blood. The source of these receptors is a woman aged 55-69 years with acute or convalescent COVID-19.

The rearrangement uses TRBV28 and TRBJ2-5; 7 nucleotides match TRBD1. This CDR3 has 17 residues. CDR1 and CDR2 (germline): MDHEN, SYDVKM. The V segment lost 6 bases and the J segment 0 bases; nucleotides outside the gene matches: 13. The CDR3 region is CASSNTPGTVYQETQYF. CDR3 nucleotides: TGTGCCAGCAGCAATACCCCCGGGACAGTGTACCAAGAGACCCAGTACTTC.

The chain employs TRBV5-6 and TRBJ1-3; no definite D call. The CDR3 spans 14 residues. Looked up from germline, CDR1 is SGHDT and CDR2 is YYEEEE. The germline V and J ends were trimmed by 2 bases and 0 bases, with 6 bases remaining between them. This CDR3 is CASSLDNSGNTIYF. The CDR3 nucleotides are TGTGCCAGCAGCTTAGACAACTCTGGAAACACCATATATTTT. Complete variable domain (other parts from reference TRBV5-6 and TRBJ1-3): DAGVTQSPTHLIKTRGQQVTLRCSPKSGHDTVSWYQQALGQGPQFIFQYYEEEERQRGNFPDRFSGHQFPNYSSELNVNALLLGDSALYLCASSLDNSGNTIYFGEGSWLTVV.

The chain couples TRBV6-9 to TRBJ1-5; the match to TRBD1 covers 9 bases. The V gene end was trimmed by 2 bases and the J gene end by 0 bases; junction bases not matched to a gene: 8. CDR1 and CDR2 (germline): MNHGY, SVAAGI. The CDR3 has 18 residues. For the CDR3, the DNA is TGTGCCAGCAGTTATACAGGGGGCGGGTGTTATAGCAATCAGCCCCAGCATTTT. This encodes CASSYTGGGCYSNQPQHF.

The V gene is TRBV5-1, the J gene TRBJ1-2; D gene uncertain. The CDR3 covers 14 residues. The germline CDR1 and CDR2 sequences are SGHRS and YFSETQ. The germline V and J ends were trimmed by 2 bases and 6 bases, with 14 bases remaining between them. The CDR3 spells CASSFGVDQDGYTF. In nucleotides, the CDR3 is TGCGCCAGCAGCTTCGGGGTTGATCAGGATGGCTACACCTTC. The variable domain in full, completed from reference TRBV5-1 and TRBJ1-2, reads KAGVTQTPRYLIKTRGQQVTLSCSPISGHRSVSWYQQTPGQGLQFLFEYFSETQRNKGNFPGRFSGRQFSNSRSEMNVSTLELGDSALYLCASSFGVDQDGYTFGSGTRLTVV.

Here the CDR3 reads CASSYSSQGSGNTIYF. The CDR3 DNA reads TGTGCCAGCAGTTACTCGAGTCAGGGTTCGGGAAACACCATATATTTT. The rearrangement uses TRBV6-6 and TRBJ1-3; a weak D match, TRBD1 (5 bases). The CDR3 is made up of 16 amino acids. Trimming removed 0 bases at V and 4 bases at J, with 13 bases between. Germline CDR1 reads MNHNY; CDR2 reads SVGAGI (reference sequence).

This chain links TRBV12-3 or TRBV12-4 with TRBJ2-7; weak D call: TRBD2 (5 bases). CDR3 length: 13 amino acids. The ends were cut back, 2 bases at V and 5 bases at J, with 10 bases in the middle. CDR3 in DNA: TGTGCCAGCAGTTTACGGGGTGAGGACGAGCAGTACTTC. Protein product: CASSLRGEDEQYF.

The chain joins TRBV6-1 to TRBJ2-1; D possibly corresponds to TRBD2 (5 bases). The V gene's germline CDR1 is MNHNS and CDR2 SASEGT. This CDR3 comprises 11 residues. The V and J ends lost 1 base and 12 bases respectively, with 7 bases between them. CDR3 DNA: TGTGCCAGCAGTGAAGTTGGAGGGCAGTTCTTC. Translated, it gives CASSEVGGQFF.

This chain joins TRBV3-1 (or the pseudogene TRBV3-2) and TRBJ1-4; 9 bases fit TRBD1. The CDR3 runs to 18 residues. The V segment lost 6 bases and the J segment 7 bases; nucleotides outside the gene matches: 18. Per the germline V gene, CDR1 is LGHDT and CDR2 is YNNKEL (reference sequence). The CDR3 nucleotides read TGTGCCAGCAGTATGGTTGTACAGGGGGCCGGTCTCAGTGAAAAACTGTTTTTT. Translated, it gives CASSMVVQGAGLSEKLFF.